This TCR beta chain comes out of a study of cytomegalovirus exposure and HLA in healthy donors. There are 14 residues in the CDR3. The germline CDR1 and CDR2 sequences are SNHLY and FYNNEI. V was clipped by 1 base and J by 6 bases, with 10 bases between them. In the PCR, 60 Vbeta and 13 Jbeta primers were used. Assay: immunoSEQ multiplex PCR; the TCRdb copy retains only in-frame clones and omits some. The table lists about 130,000 clones, 85% to 90% of them singletons, with approximately 6.7% in the top ten. The TCR was taken from a woman aged 25 to 39 in good health and CMV-seropositive. The sequencing input was PBMCs. This chain uses TRBV2 with TRBJ1-5, with D perhaps matching TRBD1 (6 bases). CDR3 nucleotides: TGTGCCAGCAGTGAAGTGGCAGGGGCTCAGCCCCAGCATTTT. Amino acid sequence: CASSEVAGAQPQHF.